This TCR beta chain was identified in a study of cytomegalovirus exposure and HLA in healthy donors. Points from the study as a whole: The tendency of first-cohort TCR clusters to co-occur in the 120 or so validation repertoires was identified by a subsequent analysis.

Comment on this clone: Its antigen is not identified.

This CDR3 is built from 15 residues. V dropped 0 bases and J dropped 6; count of bases not matched to a gene: 8. Germline V gene sequence: CDR1 GTSNPN, CDR2 SVGIG (reference sequence). This table comes from immunoSEQ multiplex PCR, and its TCRdb copy is limited to in-frame clones, with some not included. This sample carries 150,000 to 200,000 clones, 85% to 90% of them seen once, and the ten largest clones take 5.7%. Sequences were obtained from PBMCs. The receptor's source is a woman in her 30s in good health and CMV-seronegative. The rearrangement uses TRBV30 and TRBJ2-7; 10 positions match TRBD2. CDR3 amino acids: CAWSVSSGRRSEQYF. The CDR3 region has the DNA TGTGCCTGGAGTGTAAGTAGCGGGAGGAGGAGCGAGCAGTACTTC.